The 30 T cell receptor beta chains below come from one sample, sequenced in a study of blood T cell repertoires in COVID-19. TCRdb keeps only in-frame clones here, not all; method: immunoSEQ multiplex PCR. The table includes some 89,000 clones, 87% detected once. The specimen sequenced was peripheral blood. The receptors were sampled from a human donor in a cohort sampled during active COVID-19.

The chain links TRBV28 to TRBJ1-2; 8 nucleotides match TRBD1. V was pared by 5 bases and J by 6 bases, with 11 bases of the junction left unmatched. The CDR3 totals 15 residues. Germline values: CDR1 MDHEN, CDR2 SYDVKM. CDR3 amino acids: CASSPPPAQGDGYTF. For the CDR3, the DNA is TGTGCCAGCAGTCCCCCCCCGGCACAGGGGGATGGCTACACCTTC.

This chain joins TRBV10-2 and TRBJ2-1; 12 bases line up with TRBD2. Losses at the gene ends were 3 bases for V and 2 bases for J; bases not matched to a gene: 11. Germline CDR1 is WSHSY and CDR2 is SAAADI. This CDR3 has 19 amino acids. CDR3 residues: CASSDIMWASGRAYNEQFF. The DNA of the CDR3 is TGCGCCAGCAGTGATATTATGTGGGCTAGCGGGAGGGCCTACAATGAGCAGTTCTTC.

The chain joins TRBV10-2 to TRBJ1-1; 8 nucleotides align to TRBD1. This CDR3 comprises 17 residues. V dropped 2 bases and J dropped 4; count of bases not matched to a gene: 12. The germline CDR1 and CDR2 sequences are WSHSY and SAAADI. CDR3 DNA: TGCGCCAGCAGTGAGGTGCAGGGGGCAATCGGGACCACTGAAGCTTTCTTT. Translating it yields CASSEVQGAIGTTEAFF.

The CDR3 here is CAISESGGTGYTF. The CDR3 DNA follows: TGTGCCATCAGTGAGTCGGGAGGGACTGGCTACACCTTC. The chain links TRBV10-3 to TRBJ1-2; weak D call: TRBD1 (5 bases). This CDR3 has 13 amino acids. Trimming removed 0 bases from V and 7 bases from J, with 9 bases in between. Per germline, CDR1 ENHRY and CDR2 SYGVKD.

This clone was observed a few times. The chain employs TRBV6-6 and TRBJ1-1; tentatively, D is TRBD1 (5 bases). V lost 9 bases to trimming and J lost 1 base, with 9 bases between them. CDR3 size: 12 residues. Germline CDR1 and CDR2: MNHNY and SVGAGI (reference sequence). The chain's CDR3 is CASRGSNTEAFF. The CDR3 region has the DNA TGTGCCAGTAGGGGTTCGAACACTGAAGCTTTCTTT.

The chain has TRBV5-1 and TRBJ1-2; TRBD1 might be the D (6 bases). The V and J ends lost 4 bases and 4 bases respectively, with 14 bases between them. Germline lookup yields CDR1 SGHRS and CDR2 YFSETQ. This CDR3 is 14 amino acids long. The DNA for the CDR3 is TGCGCCAGCAGCACTACCACAGGGTCCTATGGCTACACCTTC. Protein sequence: CASSTTTGSYGYTF.

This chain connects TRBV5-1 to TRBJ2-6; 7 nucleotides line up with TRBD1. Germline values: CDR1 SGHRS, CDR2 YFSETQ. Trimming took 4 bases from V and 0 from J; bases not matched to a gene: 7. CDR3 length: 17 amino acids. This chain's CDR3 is CASSVGPGGSGANVLTF. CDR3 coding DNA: TGCGCCAGCAGCGTGGGTCCAGGGGGCTCTGGGGCCAACGTCCTGACTTTC.

CDR3: CASSLGGTVETQYF. The DNA of the CDR3 is TGTGCCAGCAGCTTAGGGGGGACTGTTGAGACCCAGTACTTC. The rearrangement joins TRBV11-3 to TRBJ2-5, with D possibly TRBD2 on 6 matching bases. Germline lookup yields CDR1 SGHNT and CDR2 YENEEA. The CDR3 loop spans 14 amino acids. Trimming removed 1 base at V and 5 bases at J, with 11 bases between.

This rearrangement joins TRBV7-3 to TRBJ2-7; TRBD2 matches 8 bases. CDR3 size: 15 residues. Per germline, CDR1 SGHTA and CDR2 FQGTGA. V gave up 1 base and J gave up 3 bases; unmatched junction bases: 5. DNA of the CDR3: TGTGCCAGCAGCTTAAAAGGTAGCGGGGACTACGAGCAGTACTTC. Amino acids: CASSLKGSGDYEQYF.

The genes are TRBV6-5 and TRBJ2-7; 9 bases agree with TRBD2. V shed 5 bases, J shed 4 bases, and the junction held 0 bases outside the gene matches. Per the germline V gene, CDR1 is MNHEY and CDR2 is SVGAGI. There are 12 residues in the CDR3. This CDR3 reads CASSLAGYEQYF. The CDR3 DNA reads TGTGCCAGCAGTCTAGCGGGATACGAGCAGTACTTC.

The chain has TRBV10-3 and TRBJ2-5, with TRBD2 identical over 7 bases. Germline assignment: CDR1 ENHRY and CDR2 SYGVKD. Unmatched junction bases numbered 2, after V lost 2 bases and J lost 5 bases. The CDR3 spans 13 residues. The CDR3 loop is CAISERGVETQYF. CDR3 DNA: TGTGCCATCAGTGAGCGGGGGGTGGAGACCCAGTACTTC.

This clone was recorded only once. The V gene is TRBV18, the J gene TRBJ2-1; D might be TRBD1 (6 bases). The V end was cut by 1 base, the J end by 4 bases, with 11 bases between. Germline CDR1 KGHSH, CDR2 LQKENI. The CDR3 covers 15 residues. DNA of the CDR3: TGTGCCAGCTCACCACATACAGGGTTATACAATGAGCAGTTCTTC. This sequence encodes CASSPHTGLYNEQFF. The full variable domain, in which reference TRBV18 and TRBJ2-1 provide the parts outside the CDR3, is NAGVMQNPRHLVRRRGQEARLRCSPMKGHSHVYWYRQLPEEGLKFMVYLQKENIIDESGMPKERFSAEFPKEGPSILRIQQVVRGDSAAYFCASSPHTGLYNEQFFGPGTRLTVL.

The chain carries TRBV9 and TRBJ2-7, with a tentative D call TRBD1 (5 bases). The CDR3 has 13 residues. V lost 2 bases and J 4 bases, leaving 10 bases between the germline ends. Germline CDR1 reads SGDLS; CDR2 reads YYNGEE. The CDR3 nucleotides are TGTGCCAGCAGCGTGGGGCCAGCTTACGAGCAGTACTTC. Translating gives CASSVGPAYEQYF.

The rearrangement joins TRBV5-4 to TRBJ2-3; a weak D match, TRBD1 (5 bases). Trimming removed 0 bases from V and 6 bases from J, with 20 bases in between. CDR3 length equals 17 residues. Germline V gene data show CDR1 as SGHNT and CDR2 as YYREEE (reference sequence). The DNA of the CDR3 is TGTGCCAGCAGCTTGGCCCGAGGACAAGGCTTCACGGATACGCAGTATTTT. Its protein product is CASSLARGQGFTDTQYF.

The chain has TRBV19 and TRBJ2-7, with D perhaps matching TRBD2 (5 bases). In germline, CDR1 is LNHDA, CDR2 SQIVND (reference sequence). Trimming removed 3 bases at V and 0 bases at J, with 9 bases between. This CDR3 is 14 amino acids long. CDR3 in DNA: TGTGCCAGTAGTATCACCGGGGACTCCTACGAGCAGTACTTC. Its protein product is CASSITGDSYEQYF.

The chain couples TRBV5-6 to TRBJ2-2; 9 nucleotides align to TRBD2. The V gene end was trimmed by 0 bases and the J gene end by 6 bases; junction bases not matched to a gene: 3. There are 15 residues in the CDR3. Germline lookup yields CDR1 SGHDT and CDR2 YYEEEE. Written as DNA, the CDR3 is TGTGCCAGCAGCTTGGTGGCGGGGGGGCCCGGGGAGCTGTTTTTT. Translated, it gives CASSLVAGGPGELFF.

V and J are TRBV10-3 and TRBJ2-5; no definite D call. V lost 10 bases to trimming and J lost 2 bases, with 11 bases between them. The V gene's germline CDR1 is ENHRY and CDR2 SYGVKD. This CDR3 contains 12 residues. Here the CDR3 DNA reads TGTGCCACCTCAGGCCGGCAAGAGACCCAGTACTTC. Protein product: CATSGRQETQYF.

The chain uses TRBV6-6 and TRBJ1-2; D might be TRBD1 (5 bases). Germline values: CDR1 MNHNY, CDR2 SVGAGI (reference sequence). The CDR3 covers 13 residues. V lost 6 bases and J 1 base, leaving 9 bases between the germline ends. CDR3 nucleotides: TGTGCCAGCAGCCGACAGTTTAACTATGGCTACACCTTC. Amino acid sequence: CASSRQFNYGYTF.

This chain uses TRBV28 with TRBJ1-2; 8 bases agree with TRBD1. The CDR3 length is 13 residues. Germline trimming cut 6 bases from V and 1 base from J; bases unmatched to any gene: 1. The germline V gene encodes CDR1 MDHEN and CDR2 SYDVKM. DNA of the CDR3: TGTGCCAGCAGCAGGGGGCTTAACTATGGCTACACCTTC. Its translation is CASSRGLNYGYTF.

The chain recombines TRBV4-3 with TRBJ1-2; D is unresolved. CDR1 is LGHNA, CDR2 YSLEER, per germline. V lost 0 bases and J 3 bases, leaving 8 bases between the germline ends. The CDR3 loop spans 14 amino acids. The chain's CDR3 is CASSQEAVYYGYTF. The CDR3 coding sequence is TGCGCCAGCAGCCAAGAGGCGGTATACTATGGCTACACCTTC.

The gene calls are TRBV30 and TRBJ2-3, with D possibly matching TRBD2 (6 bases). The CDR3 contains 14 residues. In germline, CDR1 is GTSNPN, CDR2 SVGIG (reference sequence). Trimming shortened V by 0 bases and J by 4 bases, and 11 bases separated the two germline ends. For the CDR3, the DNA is TGTGCCTGGAGTGTCCCCGGGAGCGCAGATACGCAGTATTTT. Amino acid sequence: CAWSVPGSADTQYF.

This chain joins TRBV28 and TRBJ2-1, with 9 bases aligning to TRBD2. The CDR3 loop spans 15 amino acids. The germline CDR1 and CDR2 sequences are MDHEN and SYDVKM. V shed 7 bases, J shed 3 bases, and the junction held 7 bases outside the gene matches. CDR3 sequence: CASTVTSGLYNEQFF. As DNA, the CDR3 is TGTGCCAGCACTGTGACTAGCGGACTCTACAATGAGCAGTTCTTC. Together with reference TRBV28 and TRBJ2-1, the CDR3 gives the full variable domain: DVKVTQSSRYLVKRTGEKVFLECVQDMDHENMFWYRQDPGLGLRLIYFSYDVKMKEKGDIPEGYSVSREKKERFSLILESASTNQTSMYLCASTVTSGLYNEQFFGPGTRLTVL.

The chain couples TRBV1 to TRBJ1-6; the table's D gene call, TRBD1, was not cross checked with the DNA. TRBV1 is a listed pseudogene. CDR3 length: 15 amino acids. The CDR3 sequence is CTSSHGRGCCSPLHF. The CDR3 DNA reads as TGCACCAGCAGCCACGGCAGGGGTTGCTGTTCACCCCTCCACTTT.

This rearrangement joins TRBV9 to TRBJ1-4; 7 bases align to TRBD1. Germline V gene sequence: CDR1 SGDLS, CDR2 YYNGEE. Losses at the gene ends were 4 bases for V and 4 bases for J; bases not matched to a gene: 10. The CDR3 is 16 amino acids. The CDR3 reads CASSFSRGQNNEKLFF. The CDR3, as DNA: TGTGCCAGCAGCTTCTCTAGGGGACAGAATAATGAAAAACTGTTTTTT.

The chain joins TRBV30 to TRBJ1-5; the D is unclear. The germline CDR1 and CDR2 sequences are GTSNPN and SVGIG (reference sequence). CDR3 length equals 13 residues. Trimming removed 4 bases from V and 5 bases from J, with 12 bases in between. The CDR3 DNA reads TGTGCCTGGAATGGCAGGAACGATCAGCCCCAGCATTTT. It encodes CAWNGRNDQPQHF.

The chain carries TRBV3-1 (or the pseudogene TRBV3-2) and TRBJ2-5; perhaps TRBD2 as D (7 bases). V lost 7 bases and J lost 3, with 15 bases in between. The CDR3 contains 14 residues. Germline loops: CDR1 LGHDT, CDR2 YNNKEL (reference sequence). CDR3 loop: CASIQRGGKETQYF. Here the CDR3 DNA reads TGTGCCAGCATCCAGAGGGGGGGTAAAGAGACCCAGTACTTC.

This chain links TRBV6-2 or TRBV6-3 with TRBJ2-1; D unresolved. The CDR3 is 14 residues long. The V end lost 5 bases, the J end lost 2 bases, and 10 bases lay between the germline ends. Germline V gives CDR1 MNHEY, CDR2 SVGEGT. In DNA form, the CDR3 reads TGTGCCAGCAGTCACGGCGGAACCTACAATGAGCAGTTCTTC. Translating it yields CASSHGGTYNEQFF.

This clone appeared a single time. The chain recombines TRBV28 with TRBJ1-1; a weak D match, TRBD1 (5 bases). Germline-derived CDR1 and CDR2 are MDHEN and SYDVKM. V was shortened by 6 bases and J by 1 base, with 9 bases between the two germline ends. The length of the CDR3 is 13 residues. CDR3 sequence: CASSGGANTEAFF. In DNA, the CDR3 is TGTGCCAGCAGCGGCGGGGCGAACACTGAAGCTTTCTTT. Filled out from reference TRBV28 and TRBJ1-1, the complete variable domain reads DVKVTQSSRYLVKRTGEKVFLECVQDMDHENMFWYRQDPGLGLRLIYFSYDVKMKEKGDIPEGYSVSREKKERFSLILESASTNQTSMYLCASSGGANTEAFFGQGTRLTVV.

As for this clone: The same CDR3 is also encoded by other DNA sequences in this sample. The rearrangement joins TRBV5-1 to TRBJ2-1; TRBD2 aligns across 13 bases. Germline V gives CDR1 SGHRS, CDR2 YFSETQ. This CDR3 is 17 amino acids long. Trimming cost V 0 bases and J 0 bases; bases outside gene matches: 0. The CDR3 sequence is CASSLGLAGGSYNEQFF. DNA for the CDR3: TGCGCCAGCAGCTTGGGACTAGCGGGAGGCTCCTACAATGAGCAGTTCTTC.

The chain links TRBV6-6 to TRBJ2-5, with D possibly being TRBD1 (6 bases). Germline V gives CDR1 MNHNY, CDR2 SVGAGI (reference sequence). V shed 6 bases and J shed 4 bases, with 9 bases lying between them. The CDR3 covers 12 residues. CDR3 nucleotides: TGTGCCAGCAGCACAGGGAGAGAGACCCAGTACTTC. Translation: CASSTGRETQYF.